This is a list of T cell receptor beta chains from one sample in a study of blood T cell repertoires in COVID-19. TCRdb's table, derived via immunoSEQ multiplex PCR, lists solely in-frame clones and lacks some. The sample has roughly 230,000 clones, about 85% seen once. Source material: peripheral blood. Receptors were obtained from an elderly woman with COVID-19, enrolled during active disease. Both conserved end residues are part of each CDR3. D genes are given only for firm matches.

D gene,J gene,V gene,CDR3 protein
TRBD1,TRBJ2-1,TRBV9,CASSVMGQVYNEQFF
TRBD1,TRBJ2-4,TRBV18,CASSPPGTGNDIQYF
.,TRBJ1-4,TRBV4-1,CASSPRDFRLIDEKLFF
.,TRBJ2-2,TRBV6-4,CASRGGTANTGELFF
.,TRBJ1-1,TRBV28,CASSLKGRAEAFF
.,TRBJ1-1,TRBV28,CASSFEEGRTNTEAFF
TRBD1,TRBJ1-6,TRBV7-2,CASSVQGAGSPLHF
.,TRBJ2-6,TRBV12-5,CASGNRDMSSGANVLTF
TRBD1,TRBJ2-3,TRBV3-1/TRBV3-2,CASSQGQGASDTQYF
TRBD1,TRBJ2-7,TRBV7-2,CASSQTGLSPYEQYF
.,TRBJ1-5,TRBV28,CASSLPSTVNQPQHF
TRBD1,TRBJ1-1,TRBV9,CASSVGMGQKNTEAFF
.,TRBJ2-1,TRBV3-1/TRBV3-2,CASSQAGRVTHYNEQFF
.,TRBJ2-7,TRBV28,CASSFIRGHEQYF
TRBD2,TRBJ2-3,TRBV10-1,CASSYSGGVGDTQYF
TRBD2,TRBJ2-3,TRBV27,CASSSGGITDTQYF
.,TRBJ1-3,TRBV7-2,CASSPGIGGGNTIYF
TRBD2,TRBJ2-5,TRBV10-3,CASGLAGGPGETQYF
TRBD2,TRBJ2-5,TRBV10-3,CAISDSRGGGETQYF
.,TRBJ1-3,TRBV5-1,CASSEQGSGNTIYF
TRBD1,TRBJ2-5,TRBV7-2,CASSFGQVQETQYF
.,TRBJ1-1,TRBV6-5,CASRRGRGAFF
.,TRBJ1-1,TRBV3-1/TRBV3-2,CASSQGWSVEAFF
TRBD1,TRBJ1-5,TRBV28,CASSWGQISDQPQHF